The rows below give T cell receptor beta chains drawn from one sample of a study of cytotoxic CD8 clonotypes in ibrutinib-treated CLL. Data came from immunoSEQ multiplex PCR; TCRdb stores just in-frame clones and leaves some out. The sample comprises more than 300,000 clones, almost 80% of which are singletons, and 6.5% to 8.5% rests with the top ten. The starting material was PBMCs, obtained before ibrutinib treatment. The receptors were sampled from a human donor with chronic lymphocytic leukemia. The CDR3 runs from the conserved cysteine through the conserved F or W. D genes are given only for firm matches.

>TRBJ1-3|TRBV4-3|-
CASSQDHPGVPGNTIYF
TGCGCCAGCAGCCAAGATCACCCAGGGGTCCCTGGAAACACCATATATTTT
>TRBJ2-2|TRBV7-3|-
CASSLYNARELFF
TGTGCCAGCAGCTTGTATAACGCCAGGGAGCTGTTTTTT
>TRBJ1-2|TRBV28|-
CASSLFWQGYGYTF
TGTGCCAGCAGTTTATTTTGGCAGGGCTATGGCTACACCTTC
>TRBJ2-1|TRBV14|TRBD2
CASSPLAGSYNEQFF
TGTGCCAGCAGCCCATTAGCGGGCTCCTACAATGAGCAGTTCTTC
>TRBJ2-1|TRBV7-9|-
CASSPRGAGSSYNEQFF
TGTGCCAGCAGCCCACGAGGCGCGGGGAGCTCCTACAATGAGCAGTTCTTC
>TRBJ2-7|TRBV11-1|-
CASSPSGGAVPIEQYF
TGTGCCAGCAGCCCCTCGGGCGGGGCGGTACCTATCGAGCAGTACTTC
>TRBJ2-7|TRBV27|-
CASSHGTSYEQYF
TGTGCCAGCAGTCACGGGACAAGTTACGAGCAGTACTTC
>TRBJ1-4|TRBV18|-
CASSPRGGLSLATNEKLFF
TGTGCCAGCTCACCGAGGGGCGGGTTATCCCTCGCAACTAATGAAAAACTGTTTTTT
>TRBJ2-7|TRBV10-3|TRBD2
CAISESGTSGIYEQYF
TGTGCCATCAGTGAGTCCGGGACTAGTGGTATTTACGAGCAGTACTTC
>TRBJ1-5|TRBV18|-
CASSLPRRQVNQPQHF
TGTGCCAGCTCACTACCCAGGCGACAAGTCAATCAGCCCCAGCATTTT
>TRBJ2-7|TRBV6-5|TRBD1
CASSYSSGQGNEQYF
TGTGCCAGCAGTTACTCGAGTGGACAGGGTAACGAGCAGTACTTC
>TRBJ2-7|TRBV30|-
CAWTAGNYEQYF
TGTGCCTGGACGGCGGGGAACTACGAGCAGTACTTC
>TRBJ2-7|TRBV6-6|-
CASSYSWAVLQAEQYF
TGTGCCAGCAGTTACTCTTGGGCGGTATTGCAAGCGGAGCAGTACTTC
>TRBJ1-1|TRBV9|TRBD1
CASSAQGASTEAFF
TGTGCCAGCAGCGCACAGGGGGCGAGCACTGAAGCTTTCTTT
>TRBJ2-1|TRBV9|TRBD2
CASSAGLAAYNEQFF
TGTGCCAGCAGCGCCGGACTAGCGGCATACAATGAGCAGTTCTTC
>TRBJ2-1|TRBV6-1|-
CASSRTRIVDNEQFF
TGTGCCAGCAGCCGTACTAGAATTGTTGACAATGAGCAGTTCTTC
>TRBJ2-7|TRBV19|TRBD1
CASSRQGASYEQYF
TGTGCCAGTAGCAGACAGGGGGCCTCCTACGAGCAGTACTTC
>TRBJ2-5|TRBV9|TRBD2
CASSVEGTSGQETQYF
TGTGCCAGCAGCGTAGAAGGGACTAGCGGGCAAGAGACCCAGTACTTC
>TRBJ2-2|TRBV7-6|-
CASSLRDRGRGELFF
TGTGCCAGCAGCCTCCGGGACAGAGGGAGGGGGGAGCTGTTTTTT
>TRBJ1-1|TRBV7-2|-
CASSPLQRDAFF
TGTGCCAGCAGCCCGCTACAAAGGGACGCTTTCTTT
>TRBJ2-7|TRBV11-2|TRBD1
CASGRDREYEQYF
TGTGCCAGCGGTCGGGACAGGGAGTACGAGCAGTACTTC
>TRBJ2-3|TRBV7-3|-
CASSLNAGITDTQYF
TGTGCCAGCAGCTTAAATGCGGGGATCACAGATACGCAGTATTTT
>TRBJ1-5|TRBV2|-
CASSEVGGGQPQHF
TGTGCCAGCAGTGAAGTTGGGGGTGGTCAGCCCCAGCATTTT
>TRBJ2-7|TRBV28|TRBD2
CASSLLAGVSYEQYF
TGTGCCAGCAGTTTGCTAGCGGGAGTTTCTTACGAGCAGTACTTC
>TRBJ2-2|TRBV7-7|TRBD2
CASSPRIAGRTGELFF
TGTGCTAGCAGCCCTCGTATAGCGGGGCGGACCGGGGAGCTGTTTTTT
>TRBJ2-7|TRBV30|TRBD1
CAWNLGQVSHEQYF
TGTGCCTGGAATCTGGGACAGGTATCCCACGAGCAGTACTTC
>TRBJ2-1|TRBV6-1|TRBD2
CASSETSGRSNEQFF
TGTGCCAGCAGTGAAACTAGCGGGAGGAGCAATGAGCAGTTCTTC
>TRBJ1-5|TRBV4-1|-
CASSQVQGENQPQHF
TGCGCCAGCAGCCAGGTACAGGGTGAAAATCAGCCCCAGCATTTT
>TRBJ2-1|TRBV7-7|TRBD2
CASSLALASGSYNEQFF
TGTGCCAGCAGCTTAGCGTTGGCTAGCGGGTCCTACAATGAGCAGTTCTTC
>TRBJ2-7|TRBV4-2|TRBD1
CASSQGPGGAGYEQYF
TGTGCCAGCAGCCAGGGACCAGGGGGCGCAGGATACGAGCAGTACTTC
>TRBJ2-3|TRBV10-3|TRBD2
CAISESGLAGLSTDTQYF
TGTGCCATCAGTGAGTCAGGACTAGCGGGTCTTAGCACAGATACGCAGTATTTT
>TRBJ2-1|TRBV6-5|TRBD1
CASSYGAGGRDEQFF
TGTGCCAGCAGTTACGGCGCAGGGGGAAGGGATGAGCAGTTCTTC
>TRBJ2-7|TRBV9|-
CASSVSGQSYEQYF
TGTGCCAGCAGCGTATCCGGGCAAAGCTACGAGCAGTACTTC
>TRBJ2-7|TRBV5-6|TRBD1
CASSFFGRGTYEQYF
TGTGCCAGCAGCTTCTTTGGCAGGGGGACCTACGAGCAGTACTTC
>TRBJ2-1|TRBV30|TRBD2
CAWSVGASGNEQFF
TGTGCCTGGAGTGTTGGAGCTAGCGGGAATGAGCAGTTCTTC
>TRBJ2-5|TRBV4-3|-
CASSQEGRQQETQYF
TGCGCCAGCAGCCAAGAAGGGCGACAGCAAGAGACCCAGTACTTC
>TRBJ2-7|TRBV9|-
CASSVSSGDHEQYF
TGTGCCAGCAGCGTATCTTCAGGGGACCACGAGCAGTACTTC
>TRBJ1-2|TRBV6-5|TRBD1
CASRGTGAPYGYTF
TGTGCCAGCAGGGGGACAGGAGCTCCCTATGGCTACACCTTC